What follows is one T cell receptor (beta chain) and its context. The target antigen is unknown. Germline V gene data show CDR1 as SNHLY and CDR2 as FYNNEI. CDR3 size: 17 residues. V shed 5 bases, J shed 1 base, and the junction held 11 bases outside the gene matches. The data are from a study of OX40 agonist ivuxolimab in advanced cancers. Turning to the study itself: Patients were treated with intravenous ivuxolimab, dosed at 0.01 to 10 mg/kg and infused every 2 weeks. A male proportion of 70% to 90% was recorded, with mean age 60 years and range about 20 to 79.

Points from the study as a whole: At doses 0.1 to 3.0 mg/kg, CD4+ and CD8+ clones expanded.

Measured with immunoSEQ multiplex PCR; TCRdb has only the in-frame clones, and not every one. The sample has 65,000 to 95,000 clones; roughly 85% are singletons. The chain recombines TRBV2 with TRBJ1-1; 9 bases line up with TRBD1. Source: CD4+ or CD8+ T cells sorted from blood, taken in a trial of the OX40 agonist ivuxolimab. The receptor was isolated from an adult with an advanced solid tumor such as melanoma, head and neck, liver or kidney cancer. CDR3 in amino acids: CASSRSGTGFSNTEAFF. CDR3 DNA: TGTGCCAGCAGTCGGAGCGGGACAGGGTTTTCGAACACTGAAGCTTTCTTT.